The 15 T cell receptor beta chains below all came from one sample that was sequenced in a study of regulatory T cells in long-lasting Graves disease. CDR3-region Arm-PCR and iRepertoire HTBI primers produced the TCR beta libraries. Each CDR3 protein gets one entry after TCRdb re-called the multiplex PCR reads with MiXCR. The repertoire consists of hundreds of thousands of distinct CDR3 sequences, with 20% to 25% occurring once and the leading ten covering over 6%. The time point: persistent/refractory GD, antithyroid drugs over 5 years with positive TRAb. The authors made the TCR library using RNA they extracted from PBMCs. The sequenced sample was peripheral blood mononuclear cells (PBMCs), obtained when the disease was refractory, from a patient treated with antithyroid drugs. The receptors shown here come from a female donor with Graves disease.

This clonotype was seen a handful of times. The chain uses TRBV28 and TRBJ2-3, with D perhaps TRBD1 or TRBD2 (5 bases each). The CDR3 consists of 13 residues. Germline CDR1 and CDR2: MDHEN and SYDVKM. V was pared by 7 bases and J by 6 bases, with 14 bases between. The CDR3 bases are TGTGCCAGCACCGAGGGGCCTGTGGATACGCAGTATTTT. The encoded protein is CASTEGPVDTQYF. Filled out from reference TRBV28 and TRBJ2-3, the complete variable domain reads DVKVTQSSRYLVKRTGEKVFLECVQDMDHENMFWYRQDPGLGLRLIYFSYDVKMKEKGDIPEGYSVSREKKERFSLILESASTNQTSMYLCASTEGPVDTQYFGPGTRLTVL.

This clonotype was picked up many times. The genes are TRBV20-1 and TRBJ1-5, with D unresolved. The CDR3 contains 12 residues. Trimming stripped 2 bases from V and 0 bases from J, with 2 bases between. Germline V lookup: CDR1 DFQATT, CDR2 SNEGSKA (reference sequence). As DNA, the CDR3 is TGCAGTGCTAGAAGTAGCAATCAGCCCCAGCATTTT. It encodes CSARSSNQPQHF.

This clonotype was seen a handful of times. The rearrangement uses TRBV28 and TRBJ2-1, with 9 nucleotides matching TRBD2. V lost 6 bases, J lost 4 bases, and 10 bases stayed unmatched. The CDR3 is 16 amino acids. Germline CDR1 reads MDHEN; CDR2 reads SYDVKM. CDR3 sequence: CASRRTSERWYNEQFF. As DNA, the CDR3 is TGTGCCAGCAGGAGGACTAGCGAAAGGTGGTACAATGAGCAGTTCTTC.

The chain is built from TRBV27 and TRBJ1-2; TRBD1 matches 8 bases. The junction had 2 bases not matched to a gene; V was cut back by 3 bases and J by 5 bases. CDR1 and CDR2 from the germline V gene are MNHEY and SMNVEV (reference sequence). CDR3 size: 13 residues. The CDR3: CASSFTGGYGYTF. The CDR3 DNA is TGTGCCAGCAGTTTCACAGGGGGGTATGGCTACACCTTC.

This clonotype was counted only a few times. Being one base from a much bigger clone, this may be a read error. The conserved closing phenylalanine or tryptophan is absent in this CDR3, likely reflecting a read error. The chain carries TRBV6-2 or TRBV6-3 and TRBJ2-7; D ambiguous. Trimming removed 5 bases from V and 2 bases from J, with 10 bases in between. This CDR3 contains 13 residues. In germline, CDR1 is MNHEY, CDR2 SVGEGT. DNA of the CDR3: TGTGCCAGCAGTCGCATGGGGACCTACGAGCAGTACCTC. Translation: CASSRMGTYEQYL.

The chain joins TRBV20-1 to TRBJ2-7; TRBD1 is a possible D gene (5 bases). The CDR3 is made up of 14 amino acids. Germline V gene lookup returns CDR1 DFQATT and CDR2 SNEGSKA (reference sequence). Trimming took off 6 bases at V and 3 bases at J, with 18 bases between the two ends. CDR3 bases: TGCAGTGCCCTCGACAGTAAGGGCTACTACGAGCAGTACTTC. Its protein is CSALDSKGYYEQYF.

The rearrangement links TRBV19 to TRBJ1-5; tentatively, D is TRBD1 (5 bases). Trimming removed 4 bases from V and 0 bases from J, with 16 bases in between. The CDR3 runs to 17 residues. The germline V gene has CDR1 LNHDA and CDR2 SQIVND (reference sequence). In DNA form, the CDR3 reads TGTGCCAGTAGTACCCCTGACAGTTCGTATAGCAATCAGCCCCAGCATTTT. Protein: CASSTPDSSYSNQPQHF.

This clonotype was detected only a few times. V and J are TRBV3-1 and TRBJ2-7; D may be TRBD1 or TRBD2 (6 bases each). CDR1 is LGHDT, CDR2 YNNKEL, per germline (reference sequence). This CDR3 spans 13 amino acids. Trimming removed 4 bases at V and 5 bases at J, with 12 bases between. CDR3 sequence: CASSRGARDEQYF. DNA of the CDR3: TGTGCCAGCAGCCGGGGGGCTAGGGACGAGCAGTACTTC.

The chain recombines TRBV6-5 with TRBJ2-3, with unresolved D. V was cut by 0 bases and J by 1 base, with 8 bases left in between. The CDR3 has 15 residues. Looked up from germline, CDR1 is MNHEY and CDR2 is SVGAGI. The CDR3, as DNA: TGTGCCAGCAGTTACTCTGATGAAGGCACAGATACGCAGTATTTT. Its protein is CASSYSDEGTDTQYF.

The chain uses TRBV30 and TRBJ2-2; the D gene is possibly TRBD2 (6 bases). The CDR3 loop spans 14 amino acids. Trimming removed 4 bases from V and 3 bases from J, with 12 bases in between. Germline V gene lookup returns CDR1 GTSNPN and CDR2 SVGIG (reference sequence). CDR3 nucleotide sequence: TGTGCCTGGAACGGCGGGGCCCACACCGGGGAGCTGTTTTTT. Translation gives CAWNGGAHTGELFF. The full variable domain, with the rest looked up from reference TRBV30 and TRBJ2-2, is SQTIHQWPATLVQPVGSPLSLECTVEGTSNPNLYWYRQAAGRGLQLLFYSVGIGQISSEVPQNLSASRPQDRQFILSSKKLLLSDSGFYLCAWNGGAHTGELFFGEGSRLTVL.

The rearrangement uses TRBV28 and TRBJ1-1; D gene ambiguous. The CDR3 sequence is 13 residues long. From germline, CDR1 is MDHEN and CDR2 SYDVKM. The germline V and J ends were trimmed by 3 bases and 1 base, with 6 bases remaining between them. The CDR3 nucleotides read TGTGCCAGCAGTTTGTTGACGAACACTGAAGCTTTCTTT. Its protein is CASSLLTNTEAFF. Together with reference TRBV28 and TRBJ1-1, the CDR3 gives the full variable domain: DVKVTQSSRYLVKRTGEKVFLECVQDMDHENMFWYRQDPGLGLRLIYFSYDVKMKEKGDIPEGYSVSREKKERFSLILESASTNQTSMYLCASSLLTNTEAFFGQGTRLTVV.

The genes are TRBV6-5 and TRBJ1-4, with a possible D match to TRBD1 (6 bases). CDR3 length: 14 amino acids. V was shortened by 6 bases and J by 7 bases, with 15 bases between the two germline ends. Germline CDR1 is MNHEY and CDR2 is SVGAGI. The CDR3 nucleotides read TGTGCCAGCAGGTATTCGACAGGAGGTGAAAAACTGTTTTTT. Its translation is CASRYSTGGEKLFF.

The CDR3 DNA sequence: TGTGCCAGCAGTGAACAGGGGGTCCCCTCCTATAATTCACCCCTCCACTTT. Its protein product is CASSEQGVPSYNSPLHF. The V and J genes are TRBV2 and TRBJ1-6; 7 bases are a match to TRBD1. This CDR3 spans 17 amino acids. Unmatched junction bases numbered 4, after V lost 2 bases and J lost 0 bases. Germline assignment: CDR1 SNHLY and CDR2 FYNNEI.

This clonotype came up a few times. This chain joins TRBV2 and TRBJ2-2, with TRBD2 matching 11 bases. The CDR3 is 15 amino acids. V was clipped by 7 bases and J by 4 bases; unmatched bases: 5. CDR1 is SNHLY and CDR2 is FYNNEI in the germline V gene. CDR3 in DNA: TGTGCCAGCAACCTAGCGGGGGGAACCACCGGGGAGCTGTTTTTT. Residues: CASNLAGGTTGELFF.

The chain has TRBV7-3 and TRBJ2-7; D is possibly TRBD1 (5 bases). V was cut by 5 bases and J by 1 base, with 15 bases left in between. CDR1 SGHTA and CDR2 FQGTGA come from the germline V gene. There are 15 residues in the CDR3. The DNA for the CDR3 is TGTGCCAGCAGCCAGGGATTGGGCCGTTCCTACGAGCAGTACTTC. Translated, it gives CASSQGLGRSYEQYF. The entire variable domain, with the rest obtained from reference TRBV7-3 and TRBJ2-7, is as follows: GAGVSQTPSNKVTEKGKYVELRCDPISGHTALYWYRQSLGQGPEFLIYFQGTGAADDSGLPNDRFFAVRPEGSVSTLKIQRTERGDSAVYLCASSQGLGRSYEQYFGPGTRLTVT.